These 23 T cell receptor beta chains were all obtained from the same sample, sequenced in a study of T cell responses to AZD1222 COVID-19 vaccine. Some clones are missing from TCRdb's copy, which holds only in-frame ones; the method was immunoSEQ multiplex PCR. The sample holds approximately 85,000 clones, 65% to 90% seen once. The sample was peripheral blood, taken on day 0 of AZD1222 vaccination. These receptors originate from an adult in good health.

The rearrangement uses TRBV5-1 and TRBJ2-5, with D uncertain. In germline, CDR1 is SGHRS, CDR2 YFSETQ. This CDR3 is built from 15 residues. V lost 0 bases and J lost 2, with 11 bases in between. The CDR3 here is CASSLGVQQQETQYF. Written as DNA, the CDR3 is TGCGCCAGCAGCTTGGGTGTACAACAGCAAGAGACCCAGTACTTC.

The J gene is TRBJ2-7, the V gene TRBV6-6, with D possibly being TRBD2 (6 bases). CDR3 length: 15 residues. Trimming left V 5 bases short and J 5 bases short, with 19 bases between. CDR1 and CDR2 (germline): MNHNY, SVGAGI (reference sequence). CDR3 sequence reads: CASSPTGAEGDEQYF. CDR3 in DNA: TGTGCCAGCAGTCCGACCGGGGCGGAGGGAGACGAGCAGTACTTC.

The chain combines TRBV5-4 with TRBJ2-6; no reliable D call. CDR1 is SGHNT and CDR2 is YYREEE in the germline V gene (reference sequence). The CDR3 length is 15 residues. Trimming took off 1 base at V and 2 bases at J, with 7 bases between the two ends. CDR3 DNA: TGTGCCAGCAGCTTGCCGCAGACTGGGGCCAACGTCCTGACTTTC. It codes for CASSLPQTGANVLTF.

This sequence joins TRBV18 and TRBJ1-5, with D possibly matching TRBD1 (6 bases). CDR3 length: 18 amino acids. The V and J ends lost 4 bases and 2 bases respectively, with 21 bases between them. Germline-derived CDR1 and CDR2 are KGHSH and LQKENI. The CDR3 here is CASSRESSGASGNQPQHF. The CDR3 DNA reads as TGTGCCAGCTCACGTGAGTCTTCGGGGGCTTCTGGCAATCAGCCCCAGCATTTT.

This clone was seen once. The CDR3 sequence is CASAYQGGAYNEQFF. CDR3 sequence (DNA): TGTGCTAGTGCCTACCAGGGGGGAGCCTACAATGAGCAGTTCTTC. The J gene is TRBJ2-1, the V gene TRBV12-5; possible D gene TRBD1, 7 bases. Germline loops: CDR1 LGHNT, CDR2 FRNRAP. The CDR3 consists of 15 residues. V lost 7 bases, J lost 2 bases, and 15 bases lay in between.

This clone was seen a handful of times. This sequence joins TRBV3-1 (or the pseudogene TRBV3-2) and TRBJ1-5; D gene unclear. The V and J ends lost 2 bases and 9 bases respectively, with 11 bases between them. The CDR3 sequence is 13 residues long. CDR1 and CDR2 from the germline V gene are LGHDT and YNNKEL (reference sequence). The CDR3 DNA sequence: TGTGCCAGCAGCCAATCTAATGGGCGGCCCCAGCATTTT. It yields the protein CASSQSNGRPQHF.

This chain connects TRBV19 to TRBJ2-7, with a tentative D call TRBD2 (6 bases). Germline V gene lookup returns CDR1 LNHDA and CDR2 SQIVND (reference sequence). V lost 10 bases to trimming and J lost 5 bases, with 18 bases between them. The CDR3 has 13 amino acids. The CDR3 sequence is CATHGPSVHEQYF. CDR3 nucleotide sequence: TGTGCCACCCATGGGCCTAGCGTCCACGAGCAGTACTTC.

The CDR3 bases are TGTGCCAGTAGCCGGACAGGGAATAATGAAAAACTGTTTTTT. Translation gives CASSRTGNNEKLFF. This chain uses TRBV19 with TRBJ1-4, with 8 bases matching TRBD1. V dropped 6 bases and J dropped 4; count of bases not matched to a gene: 4. This CDR3 comprises 14 residues. Germline CDR1 reads LNHDA; CDR2 reads SQIVND (reference sequence). The full variable domain, its missing parts supplied by reference TRBV19 and TRBJ1-4, is DGGITQSPKYLFRKEGQNVTLSCEQNLNHDAMYWYRQDPGQGLRLIYYSQIVNDFQKGDIAEGYSVSREKKESFPLTVTSAQKNPTAFYLCASSRTGNNEKLFFGSGTQLSVL.

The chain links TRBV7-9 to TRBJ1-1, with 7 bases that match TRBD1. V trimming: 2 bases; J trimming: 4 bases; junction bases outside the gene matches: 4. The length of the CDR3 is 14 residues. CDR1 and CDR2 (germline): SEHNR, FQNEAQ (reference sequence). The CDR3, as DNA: TGTGCCAGCAGCTTAAGACAGGGCTCCACTGAAGCTTTCTTT. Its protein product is CASSLRQGSTEAFF.

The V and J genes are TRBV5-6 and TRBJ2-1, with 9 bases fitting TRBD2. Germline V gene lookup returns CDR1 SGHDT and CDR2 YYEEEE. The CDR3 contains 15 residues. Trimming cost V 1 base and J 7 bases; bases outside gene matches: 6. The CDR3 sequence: CASSLRGLANNEQFF. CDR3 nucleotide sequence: TGTGCCAGCAGCTTGCGAGGACTAGCGAATAATGAGCAGTTCTTC.

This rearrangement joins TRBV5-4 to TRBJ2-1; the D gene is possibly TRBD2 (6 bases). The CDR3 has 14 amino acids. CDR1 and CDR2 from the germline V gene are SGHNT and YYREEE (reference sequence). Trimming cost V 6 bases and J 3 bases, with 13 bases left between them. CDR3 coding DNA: TGTGCCAGCAACCCGGGACTCGACTACAATGAGCAGTTCTTC. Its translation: CASNPGLDYNEQFF. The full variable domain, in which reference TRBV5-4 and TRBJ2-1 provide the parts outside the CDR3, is ETGVTQSPTHLIKTRGQQVTLRCSSQSGHNTVSWYQQALGQGPQFIFQYYREEENGRGNFPPRFSGLQFPNYSSELNVNALELDDSALYLCASNPGLDYNEQFFGPGTRLTVL.

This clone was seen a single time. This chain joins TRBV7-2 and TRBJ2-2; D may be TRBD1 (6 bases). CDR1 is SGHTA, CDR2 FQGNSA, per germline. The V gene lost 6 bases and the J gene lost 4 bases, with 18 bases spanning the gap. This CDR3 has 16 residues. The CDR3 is CASRQTGLISTGELFF. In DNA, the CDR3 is TGTGCCAGCAGACAAACAGGGTTAATATCCACCGGGGAGCTGTTTTTT.

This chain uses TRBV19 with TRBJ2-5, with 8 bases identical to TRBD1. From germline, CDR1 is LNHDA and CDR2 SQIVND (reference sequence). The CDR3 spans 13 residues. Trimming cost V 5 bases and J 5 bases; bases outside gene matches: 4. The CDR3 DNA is TGTGCCAGTAGTCCAGGGGGCGCGGAGACCCAGTACTTC. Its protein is CASSPGGAETQYF.

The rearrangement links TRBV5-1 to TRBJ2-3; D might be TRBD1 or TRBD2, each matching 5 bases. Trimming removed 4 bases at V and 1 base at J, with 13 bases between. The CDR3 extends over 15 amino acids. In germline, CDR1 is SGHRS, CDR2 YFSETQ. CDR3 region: CASSLWDGGTDTQYF. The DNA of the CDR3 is TGCGCCAGCAGCCTGTGGGACGGGGGCACAGATACGCAGTATTTT.

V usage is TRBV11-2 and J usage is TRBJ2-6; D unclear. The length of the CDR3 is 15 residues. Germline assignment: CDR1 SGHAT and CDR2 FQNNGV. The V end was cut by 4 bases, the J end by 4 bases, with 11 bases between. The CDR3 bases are TGTGCCAGCAGCTCCCCAGCGCCCGGGGCCAACGTCCTGACTTTC. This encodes CASSSPAPGANVLTF.

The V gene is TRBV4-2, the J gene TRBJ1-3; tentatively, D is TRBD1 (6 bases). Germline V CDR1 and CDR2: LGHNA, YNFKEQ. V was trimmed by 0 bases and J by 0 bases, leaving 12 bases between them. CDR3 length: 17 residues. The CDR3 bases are TGTGCCAGCAGCCAAGAAACAGGGAGAGGCTCTGGAAACACCATATATTTT. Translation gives CASSQETGRGSGNTIYF.

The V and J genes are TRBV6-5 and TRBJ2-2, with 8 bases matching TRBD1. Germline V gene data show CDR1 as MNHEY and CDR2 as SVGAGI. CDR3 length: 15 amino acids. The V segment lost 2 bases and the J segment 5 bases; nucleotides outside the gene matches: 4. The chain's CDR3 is CASSYGQGATGELFF. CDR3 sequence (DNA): TGTGCCAGCAGTTACGGGCAGGGGGCAACCGGGGAGCTGTTTTTT.

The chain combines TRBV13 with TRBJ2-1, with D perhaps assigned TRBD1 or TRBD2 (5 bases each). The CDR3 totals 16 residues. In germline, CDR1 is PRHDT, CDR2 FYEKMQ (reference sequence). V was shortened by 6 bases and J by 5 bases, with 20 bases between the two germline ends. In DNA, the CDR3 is TGTGCCAGCAGTCCCTCCCGGGGCCTCCTAGACAATGAGCAGTTCTTC. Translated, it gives CASSPSRGLLDNEQFF. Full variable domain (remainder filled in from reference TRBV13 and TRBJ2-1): AAGVIQSPRHLIKEKRETATLKCYPIPRHDTVYWYQQGPGQDPQFLISFYEKMQSDKGSIPDRFSAQQFSDYHSELNMSSLELGDSALYFCASSPSRGLLDNEQFFGPGTRLTVL.

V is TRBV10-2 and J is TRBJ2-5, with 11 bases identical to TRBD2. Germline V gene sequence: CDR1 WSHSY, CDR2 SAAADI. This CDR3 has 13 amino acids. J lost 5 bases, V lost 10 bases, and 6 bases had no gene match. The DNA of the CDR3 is TGCGCCACCCTCCTAGCGGGGGGCGAGACCCAGTACTTC. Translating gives CATLLAGGETQYF.

CDR3 nucleotides: TGTGCCAGCAGCAAAGCCTGGCAGGGGGATCAGCCCCAGCATTTT. This encodes CASSKAWQGDQPQHF. The chain combines TRBV21-1 with TRBJ1-5; the table's TRBD1 call for D was not verified on the DNA. TRBV21-1 is a known pseudogene. The CDR3 totals 15 residues.

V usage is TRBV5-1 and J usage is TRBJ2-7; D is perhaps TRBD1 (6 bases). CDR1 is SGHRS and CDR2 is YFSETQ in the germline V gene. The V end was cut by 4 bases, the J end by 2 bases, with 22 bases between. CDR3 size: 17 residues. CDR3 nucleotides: TGCGCCAGCAGCCGGCCGTCGGGACATTCGCTCACCTACGAGCAGTACTTC. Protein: CASSRPSGHSLTYEQYF. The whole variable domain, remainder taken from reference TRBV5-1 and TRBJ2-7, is KAGVTQTPRYLIKTRGQQVTLSCSPISGHRSVSWYQQTPGQGLQFLFEYFSETQRNKGNFPGRFSGRQFSNSRSEMNVSTLELGDSALYLCASSRPSGHSLTYEQYFGPGTRLTVT.

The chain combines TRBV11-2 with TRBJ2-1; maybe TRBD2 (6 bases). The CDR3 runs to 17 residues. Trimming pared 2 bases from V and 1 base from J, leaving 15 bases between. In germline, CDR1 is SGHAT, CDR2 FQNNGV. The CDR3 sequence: CASSLSAGRNSYNEQFF. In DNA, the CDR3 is TGTGCCAGCAGCTTATCGGCAGGGAGGAATTCCTACAATGAGCAGTTCTTC.

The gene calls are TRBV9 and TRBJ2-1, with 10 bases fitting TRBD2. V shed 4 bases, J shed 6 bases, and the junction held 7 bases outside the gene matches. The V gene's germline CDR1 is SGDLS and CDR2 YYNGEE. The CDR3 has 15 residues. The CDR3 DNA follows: TGTGCCAGCAGCATCGGACTAGCGGAATTCAATGAGCAGTTCTTC. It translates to CASSIGLAEFNEQFF.